The present entry profiles one TCR beta chain with its context. Trimming took off 4 bases at V and 2 bases at J, with 12 bases between the two ends. Germline assignment: CDR1 SQVTM and CDR2 ANQGSEA. This CDR3 is built from 13 residues. The sample is drawn from a study of Graves' ophthalmopathy and Graves' hyperthyroidism. Amplifying from RNA transcripts, the study obtained TCR beta CDR3 regions. First-round RT-PCR employed HTBI primers, with a second-round multiplex PCR after it. TCRdb recomputed calls from the multiplex PCR reads with MiXCR, one row per CDR3 protein. Among roughly 410,000 distinct CDR3 sequences listed, approximately 15% were seen once.

The chain has TRBV29-1 and TRBJ2-7, with D perhaps TRBD1 (5 bases). This TCR was sampled from a woman under 30 with stable Graves' hyperthyroidism. Sample: peripheral blood. The DNA of the CDR3 is TGCAGCGTTGCCCAGACAGATACCTACGAGCAGTACTTC. Protein product: CSVAQTDTYEQYF.